The source of this TCR beta chain is a study of blood T cell repertoires in COVID-19. About the study: PBMCs, B-cell-depleted T cells, or T cells provided the cDNA or gDNA that made up the material.

CDR1 is WNHNN, CDR2 SYGVQD, per germline (reference sequence). Trimming removed 6 bases at V and 6 bases at J, with 23 bases between. The CDR3 is 17 amino acids. In the authors' workflow: The authors estimated nucleated cell counts from reference gene primer amplification. Sequencing was performed with immunoSEQ multiplex PCR; in TCRdb, only in-frame clones are kept and a portion is missing. For V, J and clone size, that table is used; D and trimming come from the DNA. The sample consists of roughly 200,000 clones, about 95% of them appearing once. This clone has more than one count but fewer than ten.

The sample taken for sequencing was peripheral blood. The clonotype originates from a man younger than 45 with COVID-19, enrolled during active disease. This sequence joins TRBV10-1 and TRBJ2-2; weak D call: TRBD1 (6 bases). The CDR3, as DNA: TGCGCCAGCAGGGCAGGGACACCGGGTGTACGGGCCGGGGAGCTGTTTTTT. Encoded protein: CASRAGTPGVRAGELFF.